The T cell receptor beta chain under discussion was sequenced for a study of early T cells in non-severe SARS-CoV-2 infection. General study results and limits: VDJdb matching skewed toward anti-spike CD8 responses, missing private and CD4 specificities.

This clonotype was counted ten times or more. Antigen specificity is unknown. TCRdb re-called the 5' RACE reads with MiXCR, one entry per CDR3 protein. The sample includes roughly 64,000 distinct CDR3 sequences, under 15% of them seen just once. The germline CDR1 and CDR2 sequences are LNHNV and YYDKDF (reference sequence). Between the trimmed V and J ends, which lost 1 base and 4 bases, there was a span of 17 bases. This CDR3 has 16 residues. The chain combines TRBV15 with TRBJ2-7; unclear D gene. This clonotype originated in an adult who was a healthcare worker with PCR-confirmed SARS-CoV-2 infection or an uninfected control (not recorded which). Sequenced: whole blood. CDR3 sequence (DNA): TGTGCCACCAGCAGAGTTTTCGGTCCGGCTGGGTACGAGCAGTACTTC. Amino acids: CATSRVFGPAGYEQYF.